This TCR beta chain was profiled in a study of blood T cell repertoires in COVID-19. Sequenced by immunoSEQ multiplex PCR; TCRdb stores in-frame clones only, minus some. The sample lists roughly 200,000 clones, approximately 85% occurring once. This receptor was identified in a man between 60 and 75 years old with acute or convalescent COVID-19. Sequenced input: peripheral blood.

The CDR3 nucleotides are TGTGCCAGCAGCCCCTTACTTCTAGCGGGAGGGAGCTCCTACAATGAGCAGTTCTTC. Translating it yields CASSPLLLAGGSSYNEQFF. This chain joins TRBV4-2 and TRBJ2-1; 12 nucleotides agree with TRBD2. Germline V gene sequence: CDR1 LGHNA, CDR2 YNFKEQ. The CDR3 contains 19 residues. V lost 4 bases to trimming and J lost 0 bases; unmatched junction nucleotides: 10.